This TCR beta chain is drawn from a study of tumor and adjacent non-tumor tissue in lung cancer. No cell sorting was done before RNA was extracted from the tissue. This non-tumor lung sample came from over 3 cm beyond the tumor edge. For this clonotype: Its matching antigen is unknown. Germline is not matched at one junction end, which may reflect a read error.

Germline V CDR1 and CDR2: MNHEY, SVGAGI. The CDR3 length is 13 residues. General study findings and limits: Compared with tumor, normal lung showed significantly lower TCR diversity.

The library came from three nested PCR rounds adapted from ARM-PCR protocols. TCRdb reanalysed the multiplex PCR reads using MiXCR and keeps one entry per CDR3 protein. The data contain 80,000 to 100,000 distinct CDR3 sequences, 80% of them singletons. This receptor was identified in a man in his sixties with small cell lung cancer. Sequencing was carried out using distant non-tumor lung tissue. V usage is TRBV6-5 and J usage is TRBJ2-1; D is ambiguous. The CDR3 DNA reads TGTGCCAGCAGTTACTATAGTGGCCATGGGCAGTTTTTC. Translation gives CASSYYSGHGQFF.